These 3 T cell receptor beta chains were sequenced from one sample in a study of early T cells in non-severe SARS-CoV-2 infection. TCRdb called the 5' RACE reads again in MiXCR, with one record for every CDR3 protein. Of approximately 80,000 distinct CDR3 sequences listed, 11% are singletons. The starting material was whole blood, obtained at baseline. The source is an adult who was a healthcare worker with PCR-confirmed SARS-CoV-2 infection or an uninfected control (not recorded which).

The gene calls are TRBV3-1 and TRBJ1-2, with D possibly TRBD1 on 5 matching bases. The CDR3 loop spans 14 amino acids. With 3 bases removed from V and 1 base from J, the gap between germline ends came to 9 bases. CDR1 is LGHDT and CDR2 is YNNKEL in the germline V gene (reference sequence). In DNA form, the CDR3 reads TGTGCCAGCAGCCATGGCAGGGTTAACTATGGCTACACCTTC. Its protein product is CASSHGRVNYGYTF.

The rearrangement uses TRBV7-2 and TRBJ1-1; possible D gene TRBD1, 5 bases. The CDR3 totals 12 residues. Trimming stripped 3 bases from V and 6 bases from J, with 8 bases between. The germline CDR1 and CDR2 sequences are SGHTA and FQGNSA. The CDR3 sequence is CASSFGTSEAFF. The CDR3 region has the DNA TGTGCCAGCAGCTTTGGGACCTCTGAAGCTTTCTTT.

The chain uses TRBV5-1 and TRBJ2-7; D is possibly TRBD2 (5 bases). Per germline, CDR1 SGHRS and CDR2 YFSETQ. The V gene lost 4 bases and the J gene lost 9 bases, with 26 bases spanning the gap. The CDR3 has 16 residues. The CDR3 DNA sequence: TGCGCCAGCAGCCCCACCCCTCATGTGGGGAGTTCAGCGCAGTACTTC. As protein: CASSPTPHVGSSAQYF.